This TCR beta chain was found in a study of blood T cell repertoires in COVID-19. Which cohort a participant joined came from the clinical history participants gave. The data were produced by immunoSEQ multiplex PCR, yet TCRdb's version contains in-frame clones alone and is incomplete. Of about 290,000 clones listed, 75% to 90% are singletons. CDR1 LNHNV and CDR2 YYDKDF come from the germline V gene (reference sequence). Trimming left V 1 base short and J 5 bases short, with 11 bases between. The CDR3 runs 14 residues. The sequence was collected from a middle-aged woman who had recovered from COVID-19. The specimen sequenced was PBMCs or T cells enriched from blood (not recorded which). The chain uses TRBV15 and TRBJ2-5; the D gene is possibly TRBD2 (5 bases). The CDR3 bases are TGTGCCACCAGCAGAGCGGCGGGCTTTGAGACCCAGTACTTC. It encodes CATSRAAGFETQYF. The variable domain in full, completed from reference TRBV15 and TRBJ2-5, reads DAMVIQNPRYQVTQFGKPVTLSCSQTLNHNVMYWYQQKSSQAPKLLFHYYDKDFNNEADTPDNFQSRRPNTSFCFLDIRSPGLGDTAMYLCATSRAAGFETQYFGPGTRLLVL.